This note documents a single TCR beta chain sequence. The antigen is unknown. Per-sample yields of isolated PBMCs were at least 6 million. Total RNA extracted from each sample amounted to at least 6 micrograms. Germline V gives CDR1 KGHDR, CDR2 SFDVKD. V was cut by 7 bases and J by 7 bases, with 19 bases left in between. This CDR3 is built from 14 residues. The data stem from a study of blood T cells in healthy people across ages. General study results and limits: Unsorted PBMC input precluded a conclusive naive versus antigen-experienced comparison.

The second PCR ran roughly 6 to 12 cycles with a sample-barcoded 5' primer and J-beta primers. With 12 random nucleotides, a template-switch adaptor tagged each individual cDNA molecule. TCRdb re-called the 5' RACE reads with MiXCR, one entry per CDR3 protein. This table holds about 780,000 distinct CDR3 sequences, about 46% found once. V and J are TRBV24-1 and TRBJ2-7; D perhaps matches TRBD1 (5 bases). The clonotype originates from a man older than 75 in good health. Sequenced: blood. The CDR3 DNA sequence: TGTGCCACCAGAGACAGCGAAAAGTACAATGAGCAGTACTTC. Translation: CATRDSEKYNEQYF.